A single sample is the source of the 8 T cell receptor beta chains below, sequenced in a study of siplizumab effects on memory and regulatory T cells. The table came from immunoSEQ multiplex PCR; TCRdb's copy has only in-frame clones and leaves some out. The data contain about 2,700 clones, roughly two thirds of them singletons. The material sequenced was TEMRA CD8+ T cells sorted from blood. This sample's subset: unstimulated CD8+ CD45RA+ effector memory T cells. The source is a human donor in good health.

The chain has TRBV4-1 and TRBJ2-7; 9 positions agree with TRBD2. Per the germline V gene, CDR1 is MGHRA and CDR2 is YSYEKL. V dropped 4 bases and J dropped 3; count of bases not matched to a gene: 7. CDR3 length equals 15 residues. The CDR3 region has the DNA TGCGCCAGCAGCCTAATGACTAGCGGTGACTACGAGCAGTACTTC. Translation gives CASSLMTSGDYEQYF.

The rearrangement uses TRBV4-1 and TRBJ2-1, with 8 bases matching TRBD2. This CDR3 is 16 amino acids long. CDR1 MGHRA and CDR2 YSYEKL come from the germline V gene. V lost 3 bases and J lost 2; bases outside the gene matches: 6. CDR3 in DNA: TGCGCCAGCAGCCACCTGGTAGCGGGACCCTACAATGAGCAGTTCTTC. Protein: CASSHLVAGPYNEQFF.

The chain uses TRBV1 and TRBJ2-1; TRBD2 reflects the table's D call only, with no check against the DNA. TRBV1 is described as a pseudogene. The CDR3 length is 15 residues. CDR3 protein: CTSSQGVGLADEQFF. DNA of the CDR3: TGCACCAGCAGCCAAGGAGTAGGCCTCGCGGATGAGCAGTTCTTC.

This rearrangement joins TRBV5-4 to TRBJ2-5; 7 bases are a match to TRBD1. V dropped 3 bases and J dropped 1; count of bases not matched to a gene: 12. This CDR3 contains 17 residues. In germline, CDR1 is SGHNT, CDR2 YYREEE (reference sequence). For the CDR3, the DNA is TGTGCCAGCAGCTCCGCCCCGACAGGGTTGCCCCAAGAGACCCAGTACTTC. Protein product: CASSSAPTGLPQETQYF.

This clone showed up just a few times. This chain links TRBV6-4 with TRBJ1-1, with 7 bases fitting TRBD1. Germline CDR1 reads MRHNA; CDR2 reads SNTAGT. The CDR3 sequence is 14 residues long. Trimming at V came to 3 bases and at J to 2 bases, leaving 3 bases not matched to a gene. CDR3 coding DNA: TGTGCCAGCAGTGAGACAGGGTCAAACACTGAAGCTTTCTTT. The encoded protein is CASSETGSNTEAFF.

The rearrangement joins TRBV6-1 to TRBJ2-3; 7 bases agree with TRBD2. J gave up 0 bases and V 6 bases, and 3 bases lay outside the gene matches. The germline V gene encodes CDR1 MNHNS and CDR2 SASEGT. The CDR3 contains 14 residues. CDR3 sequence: CASSRDYSTDTQYF. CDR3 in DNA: TGTGCCAGCAGCCGGGACTACAGCACAGATACGCAGTATTTT.

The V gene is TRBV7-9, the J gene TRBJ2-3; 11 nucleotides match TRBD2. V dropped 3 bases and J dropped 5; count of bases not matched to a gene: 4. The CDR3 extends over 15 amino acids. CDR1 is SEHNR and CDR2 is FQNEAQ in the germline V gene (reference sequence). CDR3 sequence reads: CASSLTSGMGDTQYF. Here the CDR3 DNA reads TGTGCCAGCAGCTTGACTAGCGGGATGGGAGATACGCAGTATTTT.

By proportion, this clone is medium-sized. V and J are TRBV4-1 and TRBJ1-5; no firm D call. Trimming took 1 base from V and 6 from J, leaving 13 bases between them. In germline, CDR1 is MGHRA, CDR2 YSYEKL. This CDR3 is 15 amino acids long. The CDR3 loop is CASSQVEGLGQPQHF. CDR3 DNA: TGCGCCAGCAGCCAAGTTGAAGGGTTGGGTCAGCCCCAGCATTTT.